This T cell receptor beta chain originates from a study of breast tumors, draining lymph nodes, adjacent tissues. The CDR3 contains 17 residues. From germline, CDR1 is MGHRA and CDR2 YSYEKL. V was pared by 0 bases and J by 3 bases, with 7 bases of the junction left unmatched. TCRdb ran MiXCR on the multiplex PCR reads and lists one entry per CDR3 protein. The table shows 45,000 to 65,000 distinct CDR3 sequences, with over 40% occurring only once. The rearrangement joins TRBV4-1 to TRBJ2-2; 7 nucleotides line up with TRBD2. The source of this sequence is a female donor with breast cancer. Some clones in this sample may be carry-over from other donors' samples. The specimen was breast tumor tissue. The CDR3 region has the DNA TGCGCCAGCAGCCAAGATTCCGGGGGGACCCACACCGGGGAGCTGTTTTTT. Translating gives CASSQDSGGTHTGELFF.